A single T cell receptor (beta chain) is shown here with its context. No antigen is known for it. Sequencing used immunoSEQ multiplex PCR; TCRdb keeps in-frame clones, though not all of them. Seen here are some 350,000 clones, around 72% observed once, and the top ten hold approximately 10%. The sample originates from a study of shared clonotypes between healthy human individuals. At the level of the study: Used for every donor were three CD4 naive, three CD4 memory, two CD8 naive and one CD8 memory plate. General study results and limits: Non-shared clonotypes had lower generation probabilities than clonotypes shared by all four sorted-subset donors.

Germline CDR1 and CDR2: SGHTS and YDEGEE. This CDR3 has 16 amino acids. J gave up 4 bases and V 0 bases, and 6 bases lay outside the gene matches. This sequence was found in a man between 25 and 39 years old in good health. Sequenced sample: memory CD4+ T cells sorted from blood. Subset meaning: CD45RA-negative fraction. The chain carries TRBV5-8 and TRBJ2-5, with 10 bases lining up with TRBD2. The CDR3 DNA reads TGTGCCAGCAGCTTGGGACTAGCGGGTGCTACAGAGACCCAGTACTTC. Encoded protein: CASSLGLAGATETQYF.